The 9 T cell receptor beta chains below come from one sample, sequenced in a study of regulatory T cells in long-lasting Graves disease. This sample's time point: newly diagnosed GD, antithyroid drugs for less than 3 months. PBMC-derived RNA was used for the TCR library. Both iRepertoire HTBI primers and Arm-PCR of CDR3 regions were used to build the TCR beta libraries. TCRdb called the multiplex PCR reads again in MiXCR, with one record for every CDR3 protein. The repertoire holds about 330,000 distinct CDR3 sequences, with roughly 17% as singletons. The sample was also reused in another study, on T cells in Graves' hyperthyroidism and ophthalmopathy.

Sequencing used peripheral blood mononuclear cells (PBMCs), obtained at new diagnosis, from a patient treated with antithyroid drugs. Receptors were obtained from a woman between 18 and 29 years old with Graves disease.

This clonotype has a count of ten or more. V is TRBV2 and J is TRBJ2-7; D may correspond to TRBD1 or TRBD2 (5 bases each). This CDR3 contains 15 residues. Germline-derived CDR1 and CDR2 are SNHLY and FYNNEI. V shed 7 bases and J shed 3 bases, with 19 bases lying between them. This CDR3 is CASKKTVGTDYEQYF. For the CDR3, the DNA is TGTGCCAGCAAGAAAACCGTGGGGACGGACTACGAGCAGTACTTC. Complete variable domain (other parts from reference TRBV2 and TRBJ2-7): EPEVTQTPSHQVTQMGQEVILRCVPISNHLYFYWYRQILGQKVEFLVSFYNNEISEKSEIFDDQFSVERPDGSNFTLKIRSTKLEDSAMYFCASKKTVGTDYEQYFGPGTRLTVT.

V usage is TRBV2 and J usage is TRBJ1-2; D is unclear. Per germline, CDR1 SNHLY and CDR2 FYNNEI. The CDR3 loop spans 14 amino acids. The V end was cut by 6 bases, the J end by 3 bases, with 14 bases between. CDR3 amino acids: CASSSRTGDYGYTF. CDR3 bases: TGTGCCAGCAGCTCCCGGACCGGAGACTATGGCTACACCTTC.

Ten or more counts support this clonotype. The chain recombines TRBV28 with TRBJ2-7; no definite D call. Germline V CDR1 and CDR2: MDHEN, SYDVKM. This CDR3 has 13 amino acids. V shed 8 bases and J shed 1 base, with 12 bases lying between them. Here the CDR3 DNA reads TGTGCCAGCGGTCTGAGGCCGTCCTACGAGCAGTACTTC. Amino acid sequence: CASGLRPSYEQYF.

This clonotype showed up many times. The V gene is TRBV20-1, the J gene TRBJ2-7; 11 positions agree with TRBD1. This CDR3 comprises 15 residues. The ends lost 6 bases at V and 4 bases at J; junction bases unmatched: 11. Germline V gene data show CDR1 as DFQATT and CDR2 as SNEGSKA (reference sequence). CDR3 protein: CSAVLGGTGGYEQYF. CDR3 DNA: TGCAGTGCGGTCCTAGGGGGGACAGGGGGATACGAGCAGTACTTC.

Ten or more counts support this clonotype. J is TRBJ2-1 and V is TRBV5-1, with 9 nucleotides matching TRBD2. Germline V CDR1 and CDR2: SGHRS, YFSETQ. V shed 3 bases and J 4 bases; nucleotides not matched to a gene: 8. The CDR3 spans 16 residues. CDR3 in DNA: TGCGCCAGCAGCTCCTATAGCGGGAGTTGGTACAATGAGCAGTTCTTC. Its protein product is CASSSYSGSWYNEQFF.

This clonotype showed up many times. The chain joins TRBV3-1 to TRBJ1-5, with TRBD1 as a possible D gene (5 bases). Per the germline V gene, CDR1 is LGHDT and CDR2 is YNNKEL (reference sequence). V was trimmed by 5 bases and J by 1 base, leaving 6 bases between them. The CDR3 has 13 residues. CDR3 residues: CASSGDSNQPQHF. The DNA of the CDR3 is TGTGCCAGCAGCGGGGACAGCAATCAGCCCCAGCATTTT.

This clonotype was recorded a few times. The rearrangement joins TRBV30 to TRBJ1-2; 10 bases fit TRBD1. The CDR3 has 15 amino acids. V was clipped by 5 bases and J by 8 bases; unmatched bases: 14. Germline V gene sequence: CDR1 GTSNPN, CDR2 SVGIG (reference sequence). CDR3 coding DNA: TGTGCCTGGCGGCGATGGGGACAGGGGAGTTTGGGCTACACCTTC. Translating gives CAWRRWGQGSLGYTF.

V gene TRBV19 combines with J gene TRBJ1-5; D is possibly TRBD1 (5 bases). CDR1 and CDR2 (germline): LNHDA, SQIVND (reference sequence). CDR3 size: 13 residues. With 7 bases removed from V and 7 bases from J, the gap between germline ends came to 14 bases. CDR3: CASTGQGGQPQHF. The DNA of the CDR3 is TGTGCCAGTACGGGGCAGGGAGGACAGCCCCAGCATTTT.

In its sample, this clonotype was seen many times. The chain uses TRBV6-4 and TRBJ2-3; 11 positions agree with TRBD2. The length of the CDR3 is 14 residues. Germline V lookup: CDR1 MRHNA, CDR2 SNTAGT. Trimming cost V 5 bases and J 4 bases; bases outside gene matches: 2. CDR3 coding DNA: TGTGCCAGCAGTCGACTAGCGGGGTCAGATACGCAGTATTTT. Translation: CASSRLAGSDTQYF.